A single sample is the source of the 17 T cell receptor beta chains below, sequenced in a study of blood T cell repertoires in COVID-19. This table comes from immunoSEQ multiplex PCR, and its TCRdb copy is limited to in-frame clones, with some not included. The sample holds under 300,000 clones, about 86% seen once. Sequencing used PBMCs or T cells enriched from blood (not recorded which). The source of these receptors is a woman between 40 and 55 years old with acute COVID-19.

The gene calls are TRBV7-6 and TRBJ2-1; tentatively, D is TRBD1 (5 bases). The germline CDR1 and CDR2 sequences are SGHVS and FNYEAQ. V was cut by 5 bases and J by 7 bases, with 21 bases left in between. The CDR3 spans 16 residues. This CDR3 is CASSTGHGQALNEQFF. The CDR3 nucleotides read TGTGCCAGCAGCACTGGACACGGGCAGGCCTTAAATGAGCAGTTCTTC.

As DNA, the CDR3 is TGTGCCAGCAGTGACAGCAACACAGATACGCAGTATTTT. It codes for CASSDSNTDTQYF. This chain joins TRBV6-4 and TRBJ2-3; D uncertain. Looked up from germline, CDR1 is MRHNA and CDR2 is SNTAGT. The CDR3 has 13 residues. Trimming removed 2 bases from V and 2 bases from J, with 5 bases in between.

The chain joins TRBV29-1 to TRBJ2-3; D possibly corresponds to TRBD2 (5 bases). Looked up from germline, CDR1 is SQVTM and CDR2 is ANQGSEA. This CDR3 has 15 amino acids. Trimming removed 4 bases from V and 0 bases from J, with 14 bases in between. CDR3 sequence reads: CSVGRRKTSTDTQYF. DNA of the CDR3: TGCAGCGTTGGGAGGCGGAAAACTAGCACAGATACGCAGTATTTT.

The chain links TRBV5-4 to TRBJ1-2, with 11 bases lining up with TRBD1. The CDR3 has 13 residues. Trimming removed 4 bases from V and 6 bases from J; junction bases left unmatched: 2. CDR1 and CDR2 from the germline V gene are SGHNT and YYREEE (reference sequence). This CDR3 reads CASSRTGGDGYTF. The CDR3 nucleotides read TGTGCCAGCAGCCGGACAGGGGGCGATGGCTACACCTTC. Using reference TRBV5-4 and TRBJ1-2 for the parts outside the CDR3, the full variable domain is ETGVTQSPTHLIKTRGQQVTLRCSSQSGHNTVSWYQQALGQGPQFIFQYYREEENGRGNFPPRFSGLQFPNYSSELNVNALELDDSALYLCASSRTGGDGYTFGSGTRLTVV.

V usage is TRBV19 and J usage is TRBJ2-1; 7 nucleotides match TRBD2. J lost 8 bases, V lost 0 bases, and 7 bases had no gene match. The CDR3 is 15 residues long. CDR1 is LNHDA, CDR2 SQIVND, per germline (reference sequence). The DNA of the CDR3 is TGTGCCAGTAGTATAGATGGGCGGGAGCTCTATGAGCAGTTCTTC. This translates into CASSIDGRELYEQFF. Based on the CDR3 plus reference TRBV19 and TRBJ2-1, the full variable domain is DGGITQSPKYLFRKEGQNVTLSCEQNLNHDAMYWYRQDPGQGLRLIYYSQIVNDFQKGDIAEGYSVSREKKESFPLTVTSAQKNPTAFYLCASSIDGRELYEQFFGPGTRLTVL.

This chain joins TRBV7-2 and TRBJ2-7; no definite D call. The CDR3 length is 13 residues. V gave up 5 bases and J gave up 6 bases, with 14 bases separating them. CDR1 and CDR2 (germline): SGHTA, FQGNSA. The CDR3 loop is CASSLPSSGEQYF. The DNA of the CDR3 is TGTGCCAGCAGCCTGCCCAGCTCAGGCGAGCAGTACTTC.

The V call is TRBV5-6, the J call TRBJ1-1; D might be TRBD1 (6 bases). V lost 3 bases and J 5 bases, leaving 8 bases between the germline ends. The CDR3 has 12 residues. Germline values: CDR1 SGHDT, CDR2 YYEEEE. The CDR3 DNA sequence: TGTGCCAGCAGCTGGCAGGGGACTGAAGCTTTCTTT. Residues: CASSWQGTEAFF.

The V call is TRBV5-1, the J call TRBJ2-2; 7 bases fit TRBD1. Germline lookup yields CDR1 SGHRS and CDR2 YFSETQ. The V and J ends lost 4 bases and 3 bases, in that order; junction bases with no gene match: 6. There are 15 residues in the CDR3. In DNA, the CDR3 is TGCGCCAGCAGCGGGGGACAGTTCGACACCGGGGAGCTGTTTTTT. It is translated as CASSGGQFDTGELFF. The full variable domain, its missing parts supplied by reference TRBV5-1 and TRBJ2-2, is KAGVTQTPRYLIKTRGQQVTLSCSPISGHRSVSWYQQTPGQGLQFLFEYFSETQRNKGNFPGRFSGRQFSNSRSEMNVSTLELGDSALYLCASSGGQFDTGELFFGEGSRLTVL.

V is TRBV6-6 and J is TRBJ2-3; perhaps TRBD1 as D (6 bases). Germline V gene data show CDR1 as MNHNY and CDR2 as SVGAGI (reference sequence). The length of the CDR3 is 16 residues. The ends were cut back, 4 bases at V and 0 bases at J, with 14 bases in the middle. CDR3: CASSSPDRSSTDTQYF. As DNA, the CDR3 is TGTGCCAGCAGTTCACCCGACAGGTCTAGCACAGATACGCAGTATTTT.

The V call is TRBV7-8, the J call TRBJ2-6; 8 nucleotides match TRBD2. CDR1 and CDR2 (germline): SGHVS, FQNEAQ. This CDR3 has 16 amino acids. Trimming removed 6 bases from V and 0 bases from J; junction bases left unmatched: 4. The CDR3 DNA sequence: TGTGCCAGCAGGTCGGGGGGGGACTCTGGGGCCAACGTCCTGACTTTC. Its translation: CASRSGGDSGANVLTF. Filled out from reference TRBV7-8 and TRBJ2-6, the complete variable domain reads GAGVSQSPRYKVAKRGQDVALRCDPISGHVSLFWYQQALGQGPEFLTYFQNEAQLDKSGLPSDRFFAERPEGSVSTLKIQRTQQEDSAVYLCASRSGGDSGANVLTFGAGSRLTVL.

The rearrangement joins TRBV4-1 to TRBJ2-7; 8 bases line up with TRBD2. The ends lost 6 bases at V and 0 bases at J; junction bases unmatched: 4. CDR3 size: 14 residues. CDR1 is MGHRA and CDR2 is YSYEKL in the germline V gene. The CDR3 sequence: CASRDTSGSYEQYF. The CDR3 coding sequence is TGCGCCAGCAGAGATACTAGCGGCTCCTACGAGCAGTACTTC.

The CDR3 nucleotides are TGTGCCAGCAGTTACGCGGCTAGCACCTACGAGCAGTACTTC. Translation: CASSYAASTYEQYF. The V call is TRBV6-6, the J call TRBJ2-7; D may be TRBD2 (5 bases). V dropped 2 bases and J dropped 2 bases, with 10 bases sitting between them. This CDR3 comprises 14 residues. Germline V gene data show CDR1 as MNHNY and CDR2 as SVGAGI (reference sequence).

The chain links TRBV24-1 to TRBJ2-1, with D tentatively TRBD2 (5 bases). The CDR3 contains 14 residues. Trimming pared 2 bases from V and 8 bases from J, leaving 12 bases between. From germline, CDR1 is KGHDR and CDR2 SFDVKD. CDR3 DNA sequence: TGTGCCACCAGTGATTCCACTAGGGTTGATGAGCAGTTCTTC. This encodes CATSDSTRVDEQFF.

V usage is TRBV2 and J usage is TRBJ2-6, with 8 positions matching TRBD1. The CDR3 runs to 18 residues. The V gene's germline CDR1 is SNHLY and CDR2 FYNNEI. J gave up 0 bases and V 4 bases, and 8 bases lay outside the gene matches. CDR3 residues: CASSVLTGVFSGANVLTF. CDR3 bases: TGTGCCAGCAGTGTTCTGACAGGGGTCTTCTCTGGGGCCAACGTCCTGACTTTC.

The V call is TRBV7-2, the J call TRBJ2-7; D not resolved. Trimming shortened V by 1 base and J by 0 bases, and 7 bases separated the two germline ends. The length of the CDR3 is 14 residues. Germline CDR1 is SGHTA and CDR2 is FQGNSA. The DNA of the CDR3 is TGTGCCAGCAGCTTAGGGGCGTACTCCTACGAGCAGTACTTC. It codes for CASSLGAYSYEQYF.

This chain connects TRBV6-5 to TRBJ2-3; 7 bases agree with TRBD2. The CDR3 is made up of 14 amino acids. V trimming: 7 bases; J trimming: 2 bases; junction bases outside the gene matches: 6. Germline-derived CDR1 and CDR2 are MNHEY and SVGAGI. Here the CDR3 DNA reads TGTGCCAGCAAGGCTAGCGGAGTCACAGATACGCAGTATTTT. It translates to CASKASGVTDTQYF.

The genes are TRBV3-1 (or the pseudogene TRBV3-2) and TRBJ2-1, with D unresolved. The CDR3 spans 14 residues. The germline V gene encodes CDR1 LGHDT and CDR2 YNNKEL (reference sequence). With 0 bases removed from V and 10 bases from J, the gap between germline ends came to 13 bases. CDR3 in amino acids: CASSQEVSLYEQFF. CDR3 nucleotides: TGTGCCAGCAGCCAAGAGGTTAGCTTATACGAGCAGTTCTTC.